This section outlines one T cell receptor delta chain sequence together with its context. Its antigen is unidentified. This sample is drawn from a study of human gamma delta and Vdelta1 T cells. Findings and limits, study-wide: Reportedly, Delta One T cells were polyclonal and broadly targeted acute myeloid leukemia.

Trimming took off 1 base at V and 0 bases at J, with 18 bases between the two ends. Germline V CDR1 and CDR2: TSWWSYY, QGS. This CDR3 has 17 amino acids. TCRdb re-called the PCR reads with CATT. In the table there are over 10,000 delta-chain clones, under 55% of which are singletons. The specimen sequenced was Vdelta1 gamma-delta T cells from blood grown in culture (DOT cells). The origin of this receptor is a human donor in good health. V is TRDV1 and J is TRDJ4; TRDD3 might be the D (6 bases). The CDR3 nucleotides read TGTGCTCTTGGGGAACCCCGTGTGGGGCTGGGGACCAGACCCCTGATCTTT. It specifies CALGEPRVGLGTRPLIF.